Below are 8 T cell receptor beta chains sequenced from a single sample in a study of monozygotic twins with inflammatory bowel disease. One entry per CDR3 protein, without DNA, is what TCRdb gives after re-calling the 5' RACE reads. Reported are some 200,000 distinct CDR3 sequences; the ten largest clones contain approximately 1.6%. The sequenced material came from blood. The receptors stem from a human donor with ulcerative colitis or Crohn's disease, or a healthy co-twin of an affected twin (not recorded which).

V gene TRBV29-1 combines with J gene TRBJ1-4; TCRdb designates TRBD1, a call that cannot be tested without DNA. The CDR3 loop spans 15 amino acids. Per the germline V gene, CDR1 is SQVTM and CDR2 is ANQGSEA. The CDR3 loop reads CSVEERTGPREKLFF.

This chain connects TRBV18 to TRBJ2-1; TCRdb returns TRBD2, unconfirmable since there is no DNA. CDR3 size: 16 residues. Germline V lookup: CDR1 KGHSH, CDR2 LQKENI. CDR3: CASSPLSGGARNEQFF.

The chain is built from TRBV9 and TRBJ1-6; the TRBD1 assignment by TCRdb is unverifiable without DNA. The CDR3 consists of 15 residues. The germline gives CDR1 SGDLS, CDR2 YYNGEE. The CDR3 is CASSVAGRDGSPLHF.

This chain's CDR3 is CASSPRLDTDTQYF. The V gene is TRBV5-4, the J gene TRBJ2-3. Germline V CDR1 and CDR2: SGHNT, YYREEE (reference sequence). The CDR3 totals 14 residues.

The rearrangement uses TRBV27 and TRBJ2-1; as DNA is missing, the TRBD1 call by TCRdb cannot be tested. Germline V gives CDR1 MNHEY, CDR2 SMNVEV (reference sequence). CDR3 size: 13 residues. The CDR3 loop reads CASRRTGVVEQFF.

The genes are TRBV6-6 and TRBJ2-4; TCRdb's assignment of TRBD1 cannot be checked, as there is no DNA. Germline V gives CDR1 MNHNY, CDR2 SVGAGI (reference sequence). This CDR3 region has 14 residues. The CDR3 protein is CASSVRGPGNIQYF.

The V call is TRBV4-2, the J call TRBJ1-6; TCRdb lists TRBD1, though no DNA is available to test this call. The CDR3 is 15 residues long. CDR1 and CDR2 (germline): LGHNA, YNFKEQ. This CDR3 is CASSQEAGQSLSLHF.

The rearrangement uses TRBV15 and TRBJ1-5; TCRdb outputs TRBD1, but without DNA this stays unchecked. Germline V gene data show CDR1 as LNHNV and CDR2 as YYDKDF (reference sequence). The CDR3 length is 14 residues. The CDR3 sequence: CATSRSGGNQPQHF.